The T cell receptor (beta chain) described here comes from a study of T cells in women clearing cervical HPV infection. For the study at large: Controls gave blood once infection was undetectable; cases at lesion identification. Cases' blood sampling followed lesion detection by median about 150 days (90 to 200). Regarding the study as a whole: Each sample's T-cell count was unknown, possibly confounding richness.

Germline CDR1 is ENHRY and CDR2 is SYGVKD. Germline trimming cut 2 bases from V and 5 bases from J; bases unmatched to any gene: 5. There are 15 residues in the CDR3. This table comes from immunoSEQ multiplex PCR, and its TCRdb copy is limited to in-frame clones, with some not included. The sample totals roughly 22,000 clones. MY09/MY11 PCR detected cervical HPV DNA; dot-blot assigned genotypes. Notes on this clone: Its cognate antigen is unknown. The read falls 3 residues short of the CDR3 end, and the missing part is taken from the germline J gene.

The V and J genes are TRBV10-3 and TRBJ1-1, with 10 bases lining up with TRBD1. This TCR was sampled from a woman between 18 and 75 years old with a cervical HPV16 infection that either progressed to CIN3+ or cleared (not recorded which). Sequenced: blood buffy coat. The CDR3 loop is CAISERDRGDTEAFF. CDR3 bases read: TGTGCCATCAGTGAGCGGGACAGGGGAGATACTGAA.